This TCR beta chain was found in a study of PD-1 blockade in mismatch repair-deficient tumors. Overall study results and limits: Tumor-resident clones, often absent from pretreatment blood, expanded after pembrolizumab and then contracted.

As regards this clone: Its specificity is not known.

PCR or immunohistochemistry showed mismatch repair deficiency in every enrolled patient. V was trimmed by 2 bases and J by 3 bases, leaving 7 bases between them. The CDR3 consists of 13 residues. The V gene's germline CDR1 is MDHEN and CDR2 SYDVKM. The repertoire was sequenced with immunoSEQ multiplex PCR; TCRdb's copy has only in-frame clones and lacks some. The sample includes tens of thousands of clones, about four fifths of them seen just once. The rearrangement uses TRBV28 and TRBJ1-2, with D maybe TRBD1 (5 bases). This clonotype was sampled from an adult with mismatch repair-deficient cancer. Source: peripheral blood, taken 4 weeks after starting pembrolizumab. The CDR3 region is CASSLQGDYGYTF. In DNA form, the CDR3 reads TGTGCCAGCAGTTTACAGGGTGACTATGGCTACACCTTC.